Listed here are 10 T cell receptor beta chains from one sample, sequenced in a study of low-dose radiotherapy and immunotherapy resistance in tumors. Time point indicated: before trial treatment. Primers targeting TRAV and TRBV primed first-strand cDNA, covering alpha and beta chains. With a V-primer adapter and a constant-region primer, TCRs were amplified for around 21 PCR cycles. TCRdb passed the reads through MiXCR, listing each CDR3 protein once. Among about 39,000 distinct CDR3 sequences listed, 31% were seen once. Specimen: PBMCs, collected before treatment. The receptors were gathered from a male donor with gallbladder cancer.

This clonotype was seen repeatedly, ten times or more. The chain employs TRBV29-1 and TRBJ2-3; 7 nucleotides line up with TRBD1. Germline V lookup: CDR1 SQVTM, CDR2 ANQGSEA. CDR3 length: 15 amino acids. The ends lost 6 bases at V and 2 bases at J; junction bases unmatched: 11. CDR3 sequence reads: CSVTGTAKYTDTQYF. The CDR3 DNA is TGCAGCGTAACCGGGACAGCGAAGTACACAGATACGCAGTATTTT.

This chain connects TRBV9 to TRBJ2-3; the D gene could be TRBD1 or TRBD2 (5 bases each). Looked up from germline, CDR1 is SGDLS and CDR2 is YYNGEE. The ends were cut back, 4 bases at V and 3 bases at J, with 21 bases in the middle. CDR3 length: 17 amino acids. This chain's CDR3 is CASSLHTGTERTDTQYF. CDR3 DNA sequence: TGTGCCAGCAGCCTCCATACCGGGACGGAGAGGACAGATACGCAGTATTTT.

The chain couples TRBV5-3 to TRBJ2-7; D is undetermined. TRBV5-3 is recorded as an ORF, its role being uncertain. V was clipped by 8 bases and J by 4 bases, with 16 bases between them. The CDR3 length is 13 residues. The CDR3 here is CASSRIDTYEQYF. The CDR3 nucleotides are TGTGCCAGCAGCCGGATAGACACTTACGAGCAGTACTTC.

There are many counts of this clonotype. DNA for the CDR3: TGCGCCAGTACACGGACTAGCGGGGTCGATACGCAGTATTTT. Its translation: CASTRTSGVDTQYF. This chain connects TRBV5-1 to TRBJ2-3, with 12 bases identical to TRBD2. Germline values: CDR1 SGHRS, CDR2 YFSETQ. With V trimmed by 8 bases and J by 6 bases, 7 bases remained unmatched. This CDR3 is 14 amino acids long.

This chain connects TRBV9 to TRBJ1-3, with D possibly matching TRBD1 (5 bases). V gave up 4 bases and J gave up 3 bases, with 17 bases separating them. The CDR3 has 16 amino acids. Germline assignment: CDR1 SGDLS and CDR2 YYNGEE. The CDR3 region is CASSNLGLGVGNTIYF. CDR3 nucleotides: TGTGCCAGCAGCAATCTCGGTTTAGGGGTTGGAAACACCATATATTTT.

The CDR3 DNA follows: TGCAGTGCTAGAGATCGGGTAGCGGGACGCGAGCAGTACTTC. Translation gives CSARDRVAGREQYF. The V gene is TRBV20-1, the J gene TRBJ2-7, with TRBD2 matching over 8 bases. CDR1 and CDR2 from the germline V gene are DFQATT and SNEGSKA (reference sequence). Losses at the gene ends were 0 bases for V and 6 bases for J; bases not matched to a gene: 7. The CDR3 loop spans 14 amino acids.

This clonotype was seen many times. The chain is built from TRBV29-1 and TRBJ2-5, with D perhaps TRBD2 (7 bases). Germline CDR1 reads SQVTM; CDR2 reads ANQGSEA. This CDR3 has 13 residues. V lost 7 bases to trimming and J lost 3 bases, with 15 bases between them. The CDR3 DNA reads TGCAGCGGAGGGGGAGGGGGGGAAGAGACCCAGTACTTC. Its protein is CSGGGGGEETQYF.

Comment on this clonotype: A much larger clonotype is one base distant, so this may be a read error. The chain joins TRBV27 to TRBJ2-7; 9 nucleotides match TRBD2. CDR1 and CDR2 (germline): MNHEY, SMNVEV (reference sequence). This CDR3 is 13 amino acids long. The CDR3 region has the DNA TGTGCCATCAGTTTCGGACTAGCGAGAACGCAGTACTTC. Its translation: CAISFGLARTQYF.

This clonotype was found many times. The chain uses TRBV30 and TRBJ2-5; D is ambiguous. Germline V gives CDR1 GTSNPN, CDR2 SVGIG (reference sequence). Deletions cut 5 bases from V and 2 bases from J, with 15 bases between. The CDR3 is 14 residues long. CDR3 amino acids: CAWSPGARQETQYF. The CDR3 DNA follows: TGTGCCTGGTCCCCAGGAGCCAGACAAGAGACCCAGTACTTC.

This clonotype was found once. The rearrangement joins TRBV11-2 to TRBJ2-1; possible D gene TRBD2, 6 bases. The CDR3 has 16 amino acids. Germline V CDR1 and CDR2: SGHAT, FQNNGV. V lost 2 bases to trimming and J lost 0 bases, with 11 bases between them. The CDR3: CASSLFAGHSYNEQFF. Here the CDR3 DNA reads TGTGCCAGCAGCTTATTTGCGGGGCACTCCTACAATGAGCAGTTCTTC.